Listed here are 22 T cell receptor beta chains from one sample, sequenced in a study of PD-1 blockade in classical Hodgkin lymphoma. Every single patient, without exception, relapsed after autologous stem cell transplantation, and brentuximab vedotin exposure varied. The investigators isolated CD8+ T cells from thawed PBMCs using magnetic negative selection. Using immunoSEQ multiplex PCR, the repertoire was profiled, and TCRdb retains in-frame clones only, with some absent. The profile shows under 6,000 clones, 82% of them singletons. The material was CD8+ T cells from blood, obtained at baseline. These receptor sequences come from a human donor with classical Hodgkin lymphoma.

CDR3 region: CASSSGGTNEKLFF. As DNA, the CDR3 is TGTGCCAGCAGCTCAGGGGGAACTAATGAAAAACTGTTTTTT. This sequence joins TRBV7-8 and TRBJ1-4, with TRBD1 identical over 7 bases. Germline V CDR1 and CDR2: SGHVS, FQNEAQ. The CDR3 runs to 14 residues. The ends lost 4 bases at V and 1 base at J; junction bases unmatched: 0.

V and J are TRBV5-8 and TRBJ2-3, with a possible D match to TRBD1 (6 bases). This CDR3 is 14 amino acids long. V shed 5 bases and J shed 4 bases, with 14 bases lying between them. From germline, CDR1 is SGHTS and CDR2 YDEGEE. The DNA of the CDR3 is TGTGCCAGCAGGCTACAGGGCTCCCCAGATACGCAGTATTTT. Amino acid sequence: CASRLQGSPDTQYF.

The chain recombines TRBV5-1 with TRBJ2-2, with TRBD1 identical over 7 bases. The V and J ends lost 3 bases and 2 bases, in that order; junction bases with no gene match: 7. The length of the CDR3 is 16 residues. Germline values: CDR1 SGHRS, CDR2 YFSETQ. The CDR3 loop reads CASSSPGQSNTGELFF. CDR3 sequence (DNA): TGCGCCAGCAGCTCACCGGGACAGAGCAACACCGGGGAGCTGTTTTTT.

This chain uses TRBV28 with TRBJ2-3; perhaps TRBD2 as D (5 bases). V gave up 8 bases and J gave up 6 bases, with 21 bases separating them. The CDR3 has 15 amino acids. Germline V gene data show CDR1 as MDHEN and CDR2 as SYDVKM. CDR3 nucleotides: TGTGCCAGCGGACTGCGTGTCCGCACGGGGGATACGCAGTATTTT. Its protein product is CASGLRVRTGDTQYF.

This sequence joins TRBV11-2 and TRBJ1-4, with 8 bases matching TRBD1. Germline V gene sequence: CDR1 SGHAT, CDR2 FQNNGV. The J segment lost 2 bases and the V segment lost 4 bases, leaving 6 bases of the junction unmatched. CDR3 length: 16 amino acids. The chain's CDR3 is CASSSFRGHTNEKLFF. CDR3 sequence (DNA): TGTGCCAGCAGCTCCTTCAGGGGGCATACTAATGAAAAACTGTTTTTT. Based on the CDR3 plus reference TRBV11-2 and TRBJ1-4, the full variable domain is EAGVAQSPRYKIIEKRQSVAFWCNPISGHATLYWYQQILGQGPKLLIQFQNNGVVDDSQLPKDRFSAERLKGVDSTLKIQPAKLEDSAVYLCASSSFRGHTNEKLFFGSGTQLSVL.

The rearrangement links TRBV9 to TRBJ2-1; TRBD2 agrees at 7 bases. The CDR3 has 13 residues. Germline CDR1 and CDR2: SGDLS and YYNGEE. With 2 bases clipped from V and 6 bases from J, the junction kept 2 bases outside the gene matches. The CDR3 DNA follows: TGTGCCAGCAGCGTCGGGGGGATCAATGAGCAGTTCTTC. Protein sequence: CASSVGGINEQFF.

V and J are TRBV10-2 and TRBJ2-7; 13 nucleotides agree with TRBD2. Unmatched junction bases numbered 10, after V lost 8 bases and J lost 6 bases. Per germline, CDR1 WSHSY and CDR2 SAAADI. The CDR3 extends over 15 amino acids. The CDR3 coding sequence is TGCGCCAGCCTTACTAGCGGGGGGGCCGGGGGCGAGCAGTACTTC. Protein sequence: CASLTSGGAGGEQYF.

This clone rates as large. This chain links TRBV4-1 with TRBJ2-2; a possible D gene is TRBD2 (6 bases). Trimming took off 5 bases at V and 1 base at J, with 11 bases between the two ends. The CDR3 is 15 amino acids. Germline-derived CDR1 and CDR2 are MGHRA and YSYEKL. The CDR3 protein is CASSYWGENTGELFF. The CDR3 nucleotides are TGCGCCAGCAGCTATTGGGGGGAGAACACCGGGGAGCTGTTTTTT.

The chain is built from TRBV4-2 and TRBJ2-3, with 8 bases fitting TRBD2. The CDR3 runs to 17 residues. CDR1 is LGHNA and CDR2 is YNFKEQ in the germline V gene. J was trimmed by 3 bases and V by 0 bases; bases with no gene match: 8. The chain's CDR3 is CASSQDGQLAVTDTQYF. DNA of the CDR3: TGTGCCAGCAGCCAAGATGGGCAACTAGCGGTGACAGATACGCAGTATTTT.

The chain employs TRBV2 and TRBJ2-1, with D possibly being TRBD2 (6 bases). CDR3 size: 16 residues. V gave up 4 bases and J gave up 4 bases, with 17 bases separating them. Germline CDR1 SNHLY, CDR2 FYNNEI. The CDR3 protein is CASSAHPRGDYNEQFF. In DNA, the CDR3 is TGTGCCAGCAGTGCCCATCCGCGCGGGGATTACAATGAGCAGTTCTTC.

This chain links TRBV7-8 with TRBJ1-2; 8 bases map to TRBD1. The V segment lost 2 bases and the J segment 4 bases; nucleotides outside the gene matches: 9. This CDR3 contains 16 residues. CDR1 and CDR2 from the germline V gene are SGHVS and FQNEAQ. The DNA for the CDR3 is TGTGCCAGCAGCTTATATAACAGGGGGGATGTCTATGGCTACACCTTC. Protein product: CASSLYNRGDVYGYTF.

The sample holds a few counts of this clone. This chain connects TRBV6-4 to TRBJ2-1, with D possibly TRBD2 on 7 matching bases. V dropped 3 bases and J dropped 5 bases, with 14 bases sitting between them. Germline CDR1 is MRHNA and CDR2 is SNTAGT. The CDR3 has 15 amino acids. The CDR3 coding sequence is TGTGCCAGCAGTGAGGAGGGGGGGCCGAACAATGAGCAGTTCTTC. This sequence encodes CASSEEGGPNNEQFF.

The chain recombines TRBV16 with TRBJ1-4, with TRBD1 as a possible D gene (6 bases). CDR1 KGHSY and CDR2 FQNENV come from the germline V gene. There are 14 residues in the CDR3. V shed 8 bases and J shed 5 bases, with 15 bases lying between them. The CDR3 here is CASALGASNEKLFF. CDR3 nucleotide sequence: TGTGCCAGCGCTTTGGGGGCCTCAAATGAAAAACTGTTTTTT. Variable domain in full (rest from reference TRBV16 and TRBJ1-4): GEEVAQTPKHLVRGEGQKAKLYCAPIKGHSYVFWYQQVLKNEFKFLISFQNENVFDETGMPKERFSAKCLPNSPCSLEIQATKLEDSAVYFCASALGASNEKLFFGSGTQLSVL.

The chain uses TRBV27 and TRBJ2-7, with a tentative D call TRBD2 (6 bases). The CDR3 length is 13 residues. V was clipped by 2 bases and J by 3 bases, with 8 bases between them. Germline V gene data show CDR1 as MNHEY and CDR2 as SMNVEV (reference sequence). CDR3 loop: CASSLGGNYEQYF. The CDR3 bases are TGTGCCAGCAGTTTAGGGGGGAACTACGAGCAGTACTTC.

This sequence joins TRBV7-8 and TRBJ2-3; TRBD2 might be the D (6 bases). Germline values: CDR1 SGHVS, CDR2 FQNEAQ. The V end was cut by 2 bases, the J end by 2 bases, with 11 bases between. The CDR3 contains 15 residues. CDR3 residues: CASSLPRGTTDTQYF. DNA for the CDR3: TGTGCCAGCAGCTTACCCCGGGGGACCACAGATACGCAGTATTTT.

CDR3 DNA sequence: TGCGCCAGCAGCCAAGCGGGGGCGCACAATGAGCAGTTCTTC. Residues: CASSQAGAHNEQFF. V is TRBV4-1 and J is TRBJ2-1; perhaps D is TRBD1 or TRBD2 (6 bases each). The ends were cut back, 1 base at V and 5 bases at J, with 9 bases in the middle. The germline V gene encodes CDR1 MGHRA and CDR2 YSYEKL. The CDR3 runs 14 residues.

This clone was recorded once. The chain employs TRBV5-8 and TRBJ1-5; D unclear. The CDR3 extends over 15 amino acids. CDR1 SGHTS and CDR2 YDEGEE come from the germline V gene. V was clipped by 4 bases and J by 1 base, with 12 bases between them. The CDR3 loop is CASSLWTVSNQPQHF. The CDR3, as DNA: TGTGCCAGCAGCCTATGGACCGTGAGCAATCAGCCCCAGCATTTT.

This chain joins TRBV7-9 and TRBJ1-2, with D hard to call. Germline V gene sequence: CDR1 SEHNR, CDR2 FQNEAQ (reference sequence). The CDR3 length is 11 residues. The germline V and J ends were trimmed by 7 bases and 3 bases, with 6 bases remaining between them. CDR3 in DNA: TGTGCCAGCACAGAGGACTATGGCTACACCTTC. Amino acids: CASTEDYGYTF.

V is TRBV7-9 and J is TRBJ1-2; D gene ambiguous. Germline V gives CDR1 SEHNR, CDR2 FQNEAQ (reference sequence). Trimming removed 1 base at V and 11 bases at J, with 8 bases between. This CDR3 spans 11 amino acids. This chain's CDR3 is CASSLETSYTF. In DNA form, the CDR3 reads TGTGCCAGCAGCTTAGAGACATCTTACACCTTC.

The chain has TRBV19 and TRBJ1-1; D possibly corresponds to TRBD1 (6 bases). Per the germline V gene, CDR1 is LNHDA and CDR2 is SQIVND (reference sequence). This CDR3 comprises 14 residues. V shed 5 bases and J shed 1 base, with 11 bases lying between them. The CDR3 region is CASSLTTGNTEAFF. The CDR3 nucleotides read TGTGCCAGTAGTCTGACGACAGGGAACACTGAAGCTTTCTTT.

The rearrangement uses TRBV19 and TRBJ1-5, with D hard to call. From germline, CDR1 is LNHDA and CDR2 SQIVND (reference sequence). V lost 1 base to trimming and J lost 5 bases, with 9 bases between them. The CDR3 consists of 14 residues. Written as DNA, the CDR3 is TGTGCCAGTAGTATAGGCGGCAGATATCAGCCCCAGCATTTT. It yields the protein CASSIGGRYQPQHF.

This clone was observed a single time. The genes are TRBV4-3 and TRBJ2-5, with TRBD1 matching 9 bases. The J call may be incorrect, as the DNA end agrees better with TRBJ2-7. CDR3 length: 16 residues. Germline loops: CDR1 LGHNA, CDR2 YSLEER. CDR3 sequence: CASSQDGDRDTYEQYF. The CDR3 coding sequence is TGCGCCAGCAGCCAAGATGGGGACAGGGACACCTACGAGCAGTACTTC.